Listed below are T cell receptor beta chains from one sample, sequenced in a study of PD-L1 blockade in urothelial cancer. Only in-frame clones appear in the TCRdb table, and some are missing; sequencing was by immunoSEQ multiplex PCR. The sample contains 85,000 to 90,000 clones, over 65% of which appear only once. The material was PBMCs, obtained around atezolizumab (anti-PD-L1) treatment. Receptors were obtained from a man between 60 and 75 years old with urothelial cancer. Both conserved end residues are part of each CDR3. A D gene is named only where the DNA matches it firmly. Some rows mark clone size as missing; the rest say once, few, many or name a class of expanded clone.

clone size	D gene	V gene	J gene	CDR3 DNA	CDR3 protein
NA	TRBD1	TRBV5-1	TRBJ2-2	TGCGCCAGCAGCGGCGACAGGGGGGATACCGGGGAGCTGTTTTTT	CASSGDRGDTGELFF
NA	TRBD1	TRBV5-4	TRBJ1-1	TGTGCCAGCAGCAAAGGGACAGACATGAACACTGAAGCTTTCTTT	CASSKGTDMNTEAFF
NA	TRBD2	TRBV7-3	TRBJ2-3	TGTGCCAGCAGCACGGGAGGGCTGACAGATACGCAGTATTTT	CASSTGGLTDTQYF
NA	TRBD2	TRBV9	TRBJ2-2	TGTGCCAGCAGCGTAGATCCAGCGGGGGGGCCCTACGGCGGGGAGCTGTTTTTT	CASSVDPAGGPYGGELFF
NA	NA	TRBV7-9	TRBJ1-1	TGTGCCAGCAGTATCGTTCCCCTGAACACTGAAGCTTTCTTT	CASSIVPLNTEAFF
NA	NA	TRBV5-6	TRBJ2-3	TGTGCCAGCAGCTTGGATCTAGATACGCAGTATTTT	CASSLDLDTQYF
once	NA	TRBV28	TRBJ1-2	TGTGCCAGCAGTTTAGAGTCTGGGCCTCACTATGGCTACACCTTC	CASSLESGPHYGYTF
NA	TRBD1	TRBV4-2	TRBJ1-2	TGTGCCAGCAGCCTTGACAGGGCTGGGGACTATGGCTACACCTTC	CASSLDRAGDYGYTF
NA	TRBD2	TRBV29-1	TRBJ2-7	TGCAGCGCACAGACTAGCGGGCTTCCCTACGAGCAGTACTTC	CSAQTSGLPYEQYF
NA	TRBD2	TRBV7-9	TRBJ2-7	TGTGCCAGCAGCGATGGACTAGCGGGACCCTACGAGCAGTACTTC	CASSDGLAGPYEQYF
NA	NA	TRBV6-6	TRBJ2-1	TGTGCCAGCAATAGCAATGAGCAGTTCTTC	CASNSNEQFF
NA	TRBD1	TRBV5-1	TRBJ2-3	TGCGCCAGCAGCCCCCAGGGGGCGCGAACAGATACGCAGTATTTT	CASSPQGARTDTQYF
NA	NA	TRBV6-6	TRBJ1-1	TGTGCCAGCAGTTACGGCCAGGCGAACACTGAAGCTTTCTTT	CASSYGQANTEAFF
NA	TRBD1	TRBV27	TRBJ1-1	TGTGCCAGCAGACCCACAGGGGGCCTCACTGAAGCTTTCTTT	CASRPTGGLTEAFF
once	NA	TRBV18	TRBJ1-1	TGTGCCAGCTCACGGCTCGGACAGTCAACCGAAGCTTTCTTT	CASSRLGQSTEAFF
NA	TRBD1	TRBV6-5	TRBJ1-6	TGTGCCAGCAGTTACTCGCGACAGGGGCGGTCCTCCCTCCACTTT	CASSYSRQGRSSLHF
NA	TRBD1	TRBV5-1	TRBJ2-5	TGCGCCAGCAGGAGGGGAACAGGGGCTACGGGGACCCAGTACTTC	CASRRGTGATGTQYF
NA	TRBD2	TRBV27	TRBJ2-1	TGTGCCAGCAGCTTAGCATCCCGGGGGGTTGTGTACAATGAGCAGTTCTTC	CASSLASRGVVYNEQFF
NA	NA	TRBV5-1	TRBJ1-5	TGCGCCAGCAGCTTGGAAGGGGTGAGCAATCAGCCCCAGCATTTT	CASSLEGVSNQPQHF
NA	TRBD2	TRBV4-2	TRBJ2-1	TGTGCCAGCAGCCCGGGACTAGCGGGAGTCAATGAGCAGTTCTTC	CASSPGLAGVNEQFF
NA	TRBD2	TRBV5-6	TRBJ2-3	TGTGCCAGCACCGCTTCGTTACTAGCGGGAGTGACAGATACGCAGTATTTT	CASTASLLAGVTDTQYF
once	NA	TRBV7-3	TRBJ1-3	TGTGCCAGCAGCTTAAATCATGGAAACACCATATATTTT	CASSLNHGNTIYF
NA	NA	TRBV5-6	TRBJ1-1	TGTGCCAGCAGCTTGGTTCCAGGGAGGGAGACTGAAGCTTTCTTT	CASSLVPGRETEAFF
NA	NA	TRBV5-6	TRBJ1-5	TGTGCCAGCAGCTTGGGGGGCGCAGGCAATCAGCCCCAGCATTTT	CASSLGGAGNQPQHF
once	TRBD2	TRBV7-2	TRBJ2-5	TGTGCCAGCAGACGCGGTAGCGGGGACCAAGAGACCCAGTACTTC	CASRRGSGDQETQYF
NA	NA	TRBV10-3	TRBJ2-7	TGTGCCATCAGTGAAGCTAGCCAAGGAGCCTACGAGCAGTACTTC	CAISEASQGAYEQYF
NA	NA	TRBV11-2	TRBJ1-1	TGTGCCAGCAGCTTGGGACTCACGGAAGCTTTCTTT	CASSLGLTEAFF
NA	TRBD1	TRBV5-4	TRBJ1-1	TGTGCCAGCAGCCCTGGCAGGGGGCAAGGAGACACTGAAGCTTTCTTT	CASSPGRGQGDTEAFF
NA	TRBD2	TRBV19	TRBJ2-1	TGTGCCAGTAGTCGACTAGCGGGCCCGAGCTCCTACAATGAGCAGTTCTTC	CASSRLAGPSSYNEQFF
NA	NA	TRBV30	TRBJ1-3	TGTGCCTGGAGTCCAGGGGCTGGAAACACCATATATTTT	CAWSPGAGNTIYF
NA	TRBD2	TRBV7-2	TRBJ2-5	TGTGCCAGCAGCCGCGGACTAGCGGAGAACAAAGAGACCCAGTACTTC	CASSRGLAENKETQYF
once	TRBD1	TRBV5-4	TRBJ2-5	TGTGCCAGCAGCTTCAGGCAGGGGGCCGGTAGGTCAGAGACCCAGTACTTC	CASSFRQGAGRSETQYF
NA	NA	TRBV7-2	TRBJ2-1	TGTGCCAGCAGCTTACAAGAGTCCAACAATGAGCAGTTCTTC	CASSLQESNNEQFF
NA	TRBD1	TRBV2	TRBJ1-2	TGTGCCAGCAGTTACAGGGGTAGGGACTATGGCTACACCTTC	CASSYRGRDYGYTF
NA	TRBD2	TRBV7-2	TRBJ2-3	TGTGCCAGCAGCCAACGACTAGCGGGGGCCACAGATACGCAGTATTTT	CASSQRLAGATDTQYF
few	TRBD2	TRBV7-3	TRBJ2-4	TGTGCCAGCAGCGCGCAGGCGGGGGATGGGATAAACATTCAGTACTTC	CASSAQAGDGINIQYF
NA	NA	TRBV2	TRBJ1-1	TGTGCCAGCAGAGGGGGACATACGGACACTGAAGCTTTCTTT	CASRGGHTDTEAFF
NA	NA	TRBV6-6	TRBJ2-5	TGTGCCAGCAGCACGAGGGCAAGAGAGACCCAGTACTTC	CASSTRARETQYF
once	NA	TRBV7-2	TRBJ2-5	TGTGCCAGCAGCTTAGTACAGGGAGAGACCCAGTACTTC	CASSLVQGETQYF
NA	NA	TRBV18	TRBJ2-7	TGTGCCAGCTCACTATATGCGGGCCTAAATTACGAGCAGTACTTC	CASSLYAGLNYEQYF
NA	TRBD2	TRBV11-2	TRBJ2-2	TGTGCCAGCAGCCCCTACCTAATGGGCGGGAGATATGCCGGGGAGCTGTTTTTT	CASSPYLMGGRYAGELFF
NA	NA	TRBV6-6	TRBJ2-7	TGTGCCAGCACACCCGGGACAACCGAACGATACGAGCAGTACTTC	CASTPGTTERYEQYF
NA	NA	TRBV2	TRBJ1-6	TGTGCCAGCAGTGAGCGGACACCTTATAATTCACCCCTCCACTTT	CASSERTPYNSPLHF
NA	TRBD1	TRBV2	TRBJ1-2	TGTGCCAGCAGTGAATCTGGAGGGACAGGGGATGGCTACACCTTC	CASSESGGTGDGYTF
medium-sized	NA	TRBV5-1	TRBJ1-6	TGCGCCAGCAGCTTGGGTAGTAACTCCTATAATTCACCCCTCCACTTT	CASSLGSNSYNSPLHF
NA	NA	TRBV19	TRBJ1-4	TGTGCCAGTAGTATCTGTCCTCCTCTTCCCCCTAATGAAAAACTGTTTTTT	CASSICPPLPPNEKLFF
NA	NA	TRBV2	TRBJ1-5	TGTGCCAGCAGTACTTATCAGACAGGAGTCCGGAATCAGCCCCAGCATTTT	CASSTYQTGVRNQPQHF
NA	TRBD1	TRBV4-1	TRBJ2-7	TGCGCCAGCAGCTACCGGGACAGGGGCTACGAGCAGTACTTC	CASSYRDRGYEQYF
NA	TRBD1	TRBV2	TRBJ2-3	TGTGCCACCACAGGACAGGGTGGGGGGGATACGCAGTATTTT	CATTGQGGGDTQYF
NA	NA	TRBV29-1	TRBJ2-7	TGCAGCGTTACCCTCGGGAGCGGCTACGAGCAGTACTTC	CSVTLGSGYEQYF
NA	TRBD2	TRBV7-2	TRBJ2-1	TGTGCCAGCAGCTCAGCCGGGACTAGCGGTGTGAGGAGGCAGTTCTTC	CASSSAGTSGVRRQFF
NA	TRBD2	TRBV28	TRBJ2-1	TGTGCCAGCAGTTTACTAGCGGGAGAATCCTACAATGAGCAGTTCTTC	CASSLLAGESYNEQFF
once	TRBD1	TRBV6-6	TRBJ1-2	TGTGCCAGCAGTTACGAATGGCAGGGGGCTGGTGGCTACACCTTC	CASSYEWQGAGGYTF